This TCR beta chain was retrieved from a study of tumor-infiltrating lymphocytes in primary liver carcinoma. Findings and limits, study-wide: Unsorted bulk processing meant the study did not compare CD4+ and CD8+ repertoires.

The CDR3 loop spans 14 amino acids. Trimming left V 0 bases short and J 4 bases short, with 10 bases between. Germline lookup yields CDR1 GTSNPN and CDR2 SVGIG (reference sequence). This clonotype was seen a single time. The antigen remains undetermined. The blood RNA (from unsorted whole blood) was obtained, and germline DNA was also extracted. The study enrolled treatment-naive patients with chronic HBV infection. A constant-region primer primed TCR beta cDNA synthesis from 400 to 550 ng of total RNA. Three nested multiplex PCR rounds, a slightly modified ARM-PCR method, built the TCR beta libraries. Investigators reported that the first two PCR rounds, at around 11 cycles each, used TRBV1-TRBV30 forward primers with a C-beta reverse primer. MiXCR, applied by TCRdb to the multiplex PCR reads, yields one record per CDR3 protein. Of about 310,000 distinct CDR3 sequences listed, roughly 60% were seen once; the top ten hold approximately 9%.

Sample: peripheral blood. This receptor was taken from a man aged 35 to 55 with primary liver carcinoma and hepatitis B virus infection. The chain employs TRBV30 and TRBJ1-3; D is possibly TRBD1 (5 bases). CDR3 in amino acids: CAWSVPGAGNTIYF. The CDR3 coding sequence is TGTGCCTGGAGTGTCCCCGGGGCCGGAAACACCATATATTTT.